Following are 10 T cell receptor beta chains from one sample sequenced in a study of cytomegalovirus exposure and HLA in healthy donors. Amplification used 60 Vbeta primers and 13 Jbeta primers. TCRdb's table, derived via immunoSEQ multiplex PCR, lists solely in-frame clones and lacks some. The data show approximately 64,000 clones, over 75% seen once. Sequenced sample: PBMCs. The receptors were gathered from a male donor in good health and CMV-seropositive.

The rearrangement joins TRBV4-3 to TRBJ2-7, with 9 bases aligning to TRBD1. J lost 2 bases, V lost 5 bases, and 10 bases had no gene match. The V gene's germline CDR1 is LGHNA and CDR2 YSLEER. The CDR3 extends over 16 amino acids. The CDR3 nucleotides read TGCGCCAGCAGCGAAGGGACAGGGACAGGAGCCTACGAGCAGTACTTC. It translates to CASSEGTGTGAYEQYF.

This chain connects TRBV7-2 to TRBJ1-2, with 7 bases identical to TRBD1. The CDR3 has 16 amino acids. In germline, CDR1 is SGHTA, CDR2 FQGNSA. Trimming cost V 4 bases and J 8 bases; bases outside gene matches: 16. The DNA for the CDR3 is TGTGCCAGCAGCTCGCCGGACAGGCCCGCCGAGGGGGGCTACACCTTC. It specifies CASSSPDRPAEGGYTF.

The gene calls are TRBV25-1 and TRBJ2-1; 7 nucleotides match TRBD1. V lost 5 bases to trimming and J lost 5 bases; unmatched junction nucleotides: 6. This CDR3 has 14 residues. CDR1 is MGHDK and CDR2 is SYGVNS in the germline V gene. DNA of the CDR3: TGTGCCAGCAGTAAAGAGGGGGCGCACAATGAGCAGTTCTTC. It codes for CASSKEGAHNEQFF.

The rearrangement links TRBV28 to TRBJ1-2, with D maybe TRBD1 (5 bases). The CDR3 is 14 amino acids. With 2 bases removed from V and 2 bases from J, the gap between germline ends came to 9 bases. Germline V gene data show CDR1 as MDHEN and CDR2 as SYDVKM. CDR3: CASSLRGKNYGYTF. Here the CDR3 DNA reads TGTGCCAGCAGTTTAAGGGGAAAAAACTATGGCTACACCTTC.

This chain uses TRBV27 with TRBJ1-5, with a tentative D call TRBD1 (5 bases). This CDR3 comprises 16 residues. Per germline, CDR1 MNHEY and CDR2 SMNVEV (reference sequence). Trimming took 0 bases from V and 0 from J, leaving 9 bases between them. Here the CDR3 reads CASSLSWGSSNQPQHF. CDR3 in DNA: TGTGCCAGCAGTTTATCTTGGGGCAGTAGCAATCAGCCCCAGCATTTT.

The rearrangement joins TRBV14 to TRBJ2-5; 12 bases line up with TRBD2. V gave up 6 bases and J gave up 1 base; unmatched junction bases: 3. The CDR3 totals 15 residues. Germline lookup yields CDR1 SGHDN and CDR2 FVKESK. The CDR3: CASSSLAGGQETQYF. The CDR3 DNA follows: TGTGCCAGCAGTTCACTAGCGGGGGGCCAAGAGACCCAGTACTTC.

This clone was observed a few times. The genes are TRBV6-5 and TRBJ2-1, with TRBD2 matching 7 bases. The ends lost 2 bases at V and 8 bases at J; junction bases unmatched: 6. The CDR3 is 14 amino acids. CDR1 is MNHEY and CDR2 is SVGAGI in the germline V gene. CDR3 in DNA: TGTGCCAGCAGTTACGCCCCCGGGAGGCATGAGCAGTTCTTC. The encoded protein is CASSYAPGRHEQFF.

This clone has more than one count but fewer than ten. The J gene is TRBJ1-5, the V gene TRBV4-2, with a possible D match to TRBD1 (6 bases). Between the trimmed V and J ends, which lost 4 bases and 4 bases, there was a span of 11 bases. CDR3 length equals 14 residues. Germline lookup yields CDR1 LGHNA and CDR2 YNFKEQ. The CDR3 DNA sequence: TGTGCCAGCAGCCGAGGGACAAAAAATCAGCCCCAGCATTTT. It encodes CASSRGTKNQPQHF.

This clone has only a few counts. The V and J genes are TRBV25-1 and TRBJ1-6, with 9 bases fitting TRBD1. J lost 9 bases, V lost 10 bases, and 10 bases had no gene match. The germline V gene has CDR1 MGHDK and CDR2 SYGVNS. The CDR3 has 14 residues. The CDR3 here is CATDPDRGGSPLHF. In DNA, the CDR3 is TGTGCCACAGACCCGGACAGGGGAGGTTCACCCCTCCACTTT.

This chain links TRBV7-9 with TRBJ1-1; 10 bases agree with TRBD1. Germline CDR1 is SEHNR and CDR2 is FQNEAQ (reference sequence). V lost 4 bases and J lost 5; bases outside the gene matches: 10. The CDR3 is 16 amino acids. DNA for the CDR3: TGTGCCAGCAGCTCCGGGACAGGGGATCGAGGTACTGAAGCTTTCTTT. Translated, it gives CASSSGTGDRGTEAFF.